What follows are 19 T cell receptor beta chains derived from one specimen sequenced in a study of blood T cell repertoires in COVID-19. Measured with immunoSEQ multiplex PCR; TCRdb has only the in-frame clones, and not every one. This sample has some 66,000 clones, with approximately 93% found just once. The sample was peripheral blood. These TCRs come from a man between 65 and 85 years old with active COVID-19.

The chain employs TRBV5-1 and TRBJ2-6; a possible D gene is TRBD2 (5 bases). This CDR3 has 16 amino acids. Germline V gives CDR1 SGHRS, CDR2 YFSETQ. V was shortened by 0 bases and J by 2 bases, with 9 bases between the two germline ends. For the CDR3, the DNA is TGCGCCAGCAGCTTGGCCGCGGGCCCTGGGGCCAACGTCCTGACTTTC. This gives the protein CASSLAAGPGANVLTF.

The chain is built from TRBV3-1 (or the pseudogene TRBV3-2) and TRBJ1-1, with 8 nucleotides matching TRBD1. With V trimmed by 5 bases and J by 7 bases, 12 bases remained unmatched. Germline CDR1 and CDR2: LGHDT and YNNKEL (reference sequence). The CDR3 spans 15 residues. CDR3 nucleotides: TGTGCCAGCAGCACACTCAGCGCAGGGGGCGATGAAGCTTTCTTT. Translation gives CASSTLSAGGDEAFF.

This chain uses TRBV12-5 with TRBJ2-5; 9 bases agree with TRBD2. The CDR3 runs 17 residues. V was pared by 0 bases and J by 5 bases, with 10 bases of the junction left unmatched. The germline CDR1 and CDR2 sequences are LGHNT and FRNRAP. CDR3 nucleotide sequence: TGTGCTAGTGGTTTGGTAAGTAGCGGGGGCAGGGGGGAGACCCAGTACTTC. This translates into CASGLVSSGGRGETQYF.

This clone was recorded once. V is TRBV19 and J is TRBJ2-3, with 11 bases aligning to TRBD2. The germline V gene encodes CDR1 LNHDA and CDR2 SQIVND (reference sequence). J gave up 4 bases and V 3 bases, and 3 bases lay outside the gene matches. CDR3 size: 15 residues. In DNA, the CDR3 is TGTGCCAGTAGTATCCTAGCGGGGGGCTCAGATACGCAGTATTTT. Residues: CASSILAGGSDTQYF. Together with reference TRBV19 and TRBJ2-3, the CDR3 gives the full variable domain: DGGITQSPKYLFRKEGQNVTLSCEQNLNHDAMYWYRQDPGQGLRLIYYSQIVNDFQKGDIAEGYSVSREKKESFPLTVTSAQKNPTAFYLCASSILAGGSDTQYFGPGTRLTVL.

The gene calls are TRBV19 and TRBJ2-7, with 12 bases matching TRBD1. CDR3 length equals 15 residues. V was pared by 6 bases and J by 6 bases, with 9 bases of the junction left unmatched. Germline V gene data show CDR1 as LNHDA and CDR2 as SQIVND (reference sequence). The CDR3 spells CASRRGTGGPSEQYF. The CDR3 nucleotides read TGTGCCAGTAGGCGCGGGACAGGGGGCCCATCCGAGCAGTACTTC.

The chain joins TRBV5-1 to TRBJ1-1, with D uncertain. Germline V CDR1 and CDR2: SGHRS, YFSETQ. The CDR3 runs 14 residues. V was shortened by 6 bases and J by 3 bases, with 15 bases between the two germline ends. CDR3 in DNA: TGCGCCAGCATCCGGGAAGGGTTACACACTGAAGCTTTCTTT. Translation: CASIREGLHTEAFF. The full variable domain, in which reference TRBV5-1 and TRBJ1-1 provide the parts outside the CDR3, is KAGVTQTPRYLIKTRGQQVTLSCSPISGHRSVSWYQQTPGQGLQFLFEYFSETQRNKGNFPGRFSGRQFSNSRSEMNVSTLELGDSALYLCASIREGLHTEAFFGQGTRLTVV.

V gene TRBV6-1 combines with J gene TRBJ2-7; D may be TRBD1 (6 bases). The CDR3 sequence is 12 residues long. Per germline, CDR1 MNHNS and CDR2 SASEGT. CDR3 loop: CASSEDRAEQFV. In nucleotides, the CDR3 is TGTGCCAGCAGTGAAGACAGGGCCGAGCAGTTCGTC.

The chain uses TRBV6-5 and TRBJ1-2, with D unresolved. The CDR3 contains 15 residues. Germline CDR1 MNHEY, CDR2 SVGAGI. Trimming stripped 6 bases from V and 2 bases from J, with 16 bases between. CDR3 residues: CASSPGVGGNYGYTF. CDR3 sequence (DNA): TGTGCCAGCAGCCCCGGGGTAGGCGGGAACTATGGCTACACCTTC.

CDR3 nucleotide sequence: TGTGCCAGCAGTGAATTATCTAGCGGGGTTGGTGATGAGCAGTTCTTC. Translation: CASSELSSGVGDEQFF. The rearrangement links TRBV2 to TRBJ2-1, with 9 bases lining up with TRBD2. Germline CDR1 SNHLY, CDR2 FYNNEI. J was trimmed by 8 bases and V by 2 bases; bases with no gene match: 10. This CDR3 region has 16 residues.

This rearrangement joins TRBV5-4 to TRBJ2-3; D perhaps matches TRBD2 (5 bases). Germline-derived CDR1 and CDR2 are SGHNT and YYREEE (reference sequence). This CDR3 has 14 residues. Trimming removed 1 base at V and 2 bases at J, with 8 bases between. The CDR3 loop reads CASSLTGITDTQYF. The DNA for the CDR3 is TGTGCCAGCAGCTTGACGGGAATCACAGATACGCAGTATTTT.

V is TRBV28 and J is TRBJ1-2; D might be TRBD1 (5 bases). CDR1 MDHEN and CDR2 SYDVKM come from the germline V gene. This CDR3 is 13 amino acids long. V was trimmed by 6 bases and J by 2 bases, leaving 10 bases between them. The CDR3 bases are TGTGCCAGCAGCCTCAAGGGGAACTATGGCTACACCTTC. This translates into CASSLKGNYGYTF.

This rearrangement joins TRBV5-1 to TRBJ2-5, with D possibly TRBD2 on 6 matching bases. Trimming cost V 2 bases and J 5 bases, with 16 bases left between them. Germline CDR1 reads SGHRS; CDR2 reads YFSETQ. This CDR3 is 15 amino acids long. As DNA, the CDR3 is TGCGCCAGCAGCTTTCCGGGGGAGGTCGGGGAGACCCAGTACTTC. It is translated as CASSFPGEVGETQYF.

The chain employs TRBV27 and TRBJ2-1; 14 bases are shared with TRBD2. The CDR3 loop spans 16 amino acids. Germline V gene data show CDR1 as MNHEY and CDR2 as SMNVEV (reference sequence). After removal of 7 bases from V and 9 bases from J, the junction contained 11 bases not matched to a gene. The CDR3 here is CASTRLAGGQTGEQFF. CDR3 bases: TGTGCCAGCACCCGACTAGCGGGGGGGCAGACTGGTGAGCAGTTCTTC.

J is TRBJ1-2 and V is TRBV27; D gene ambiguous. The CDR3 runs 15 residues. V was trimmed by 6 bases and J by 4 bases, leaving 18 bases between them. Germline assignment: CDR1 MNHEY and CDR2 SMNVEV (reference sequence). The CDR3 loop is CASRHDGVAGYGYTF. The CDR3 DNA is TGTGCCAGCAGACACGACGGGGTAGCAGGCTATGGCTACACCTTC.

The rearrangement uses TRBV11-2 and TRBJ2-1, with TRBD2 as a possible D gene (5 bases). Trimming removed 3 bases at V and 7 bases at J, with 16 bases between. The length of the CDR3 is 15 residues. The V gene's germline CDR1 is SGHAT and CDR2 FQNNGV. The CDR3 region is CASSLTAEGINEQFF. For the CDR3, the DNA is TGTGCCAGCAGCTTGACCGCTGAGGGAATAAATGAGCAGTTCTTC.

This clone was observed a few times. This sample also contains other DNA sequences that code for the same CDR3. The chain recombines TRBV28 with TRBJ1-5; the D gene is possibly TRBD1 (5 bases). The V end was cut by 7 bases, the J end by 4 bases, with 8 bases between. Germline V gene lookup returns CDR1 MDHEN and CDR2 SYDVKM. This CDR3 has 12 residues. For the CDR3, the DNA is TGTGCCAGCAACGGGGGGAATCAGCCCCAGCATTTT. It specifies CASNGGNQPQHF. The whole variable domain, filled in from reference TRBV28 and TRBJ1-5, reads DVKVTQSSRYLVKRTGEKVFLECVQDMDHENMFWYRQDPGLGLRLIYFSYDVKMKEKGDIPEGYSVSREKKERFSLILESASTNQTSMYLCASNGGNQPQHFGDGTRLSIL.

This chain joins TRBV25-1 and TRBJ2-1; a weak D match, TRBD1 (5 bases). Germline V gene sequence: CDR1 MGHDK, CDR2 SYGVNS. Trimming cost V 2 bases and J 5 bases, with 7 bases left between them. There are 13 residues in the CDR3. The CDR3 region has the DNA TGTGCCAGCAGTGAAACAGGCAACAATGAGCAGTTCTTC. Translation: CASSETGNNEQFF.

This chain connects TRBV18 to TRBJ2-5; TRBD2 aligns across 11 bases. The ends lost 6 bases at V and 4 bases at J; junction bases unmatched: 10. Per germline, CDR1 KGHSH and CDR2 LQKENI. The CDR3 loop spans 16 amino acids. The CDR3 reads CASSPMTSGIGETQYF. In DNA form, the CDR3 reads TGTGCCAGCTCGCCTATGACTAGCGGGATCGGAGAGACCCAGTACTTC.

This clone was detected once. The chain's CDR3 is CASSLEPRNTEAFF. The CDR3 DNA reads as TGCGCCAGCAGCTTGGAACCGAGGAACACTGAAGCTTTCTTT. The gene calls are TRBV5-1 and TRBJ1-1; D is ambiguous. The length of the CDR3 is 14 residues. The V end lost 0 bases, the J end lost 1 base, and 7 bases lay between the germline ends. CDR1 and CDR2 (germline): SGHRS, YFSETQ.